Below are 2 T cell receptor beta chains sequenced from a single sample in a study of T cell changes during pregnancy in multiple sclerosis. Generated by immunoSEQ multiplex PCR, the TCRdb table keeps only in-frame clones and is missing some. The sample has 70,000 to 100,000 clones, 80% to 95% seen once. Sequences were derived from peripheral blood, sampled in the first trimester of pregnancy. The receptors come from a female donor with multiple sclerosis, enrolled in a pregnancy study.

The chain recombines TRBV19 with TRBJ2-7; TRBD1 agrees at 9 bases. Germline V CDR1 and CDR2: LNHDA, SQIVND (reference sequence). CDR3 length: 14 residues. The V segment lost 4 bases and the J segment 3 bases; nucleotides outside the gene matches: 4. The CDR3 DNA reads as TGTGCCAGTAGTACCGGACAGGGGCACTACGAGCAGTACTTC. Translating it yields CASSTGQGHYEQYF.

CDR3 in DNA: TGTGCCAGCAGTTTTCGCGGGAGGCCCGGGGTACCCGGGGAGCTGTTTTTT. This codes for CASSFRGRPGVPGELFF. J is TRBJ2-2 and V is TRBV27; 8 bases agree with TRBD2. The V gene's germline CDR1 is MNHEY and CDR2 SMNVEV (reference sequence). The CDR3 has 17 residues. J lost 6 bases, V lost 3 bases, and 12 bases had no gene match.